The 30 T cell receptor beta chains listed next were all sequenced from one sample in a study of molecular identifiers for immune sequencing clone quantification. TCRdb processed the PCR reads anew with MiXCR; each CDR3 protein has one entry. The repertoire holds just over 40,000 distinct CDR3 sequences, with approximately 18% as singletons. The material sequenced was naive CD8+ T cells from blood, with Jurkat cell RNA spiked in. Subset here: FACS-sorted CD8+CD4-CCR7+CD45RA+ naive T cells. All receptors derive from a human donor in good health. Some libraries in this study had Jurkat cell RNA spiked in.

The CDR3 nucleotides are TGCGCCAGCAGCTTTCGTGAGACTAGCGGGGACGAGCAGTACTTC. Its translation is CASSFRETSGDEQYF. V is TRBV5-1 and J is TRBJ2-7; 11 positions match TRBD2. The V gene's germline CDR1 is SGHRS and CDR2 YFSETQ. This CDR3 contains 15 residues. With V trimmed by 2 bases and J by 5 bases, 6 bases remained unmatched.

Details on this clonotype: This may be a read error: a much more frequent sequence differs by one nucleotide. The chain has TRBV28 and TRBJ1-5, with 7 bases fitting TRBD1. CDR1 and CDR2 from the germline V gene are MDHEN and SYDVKM. J gave up 7 bases and V 8 bases, and 5 bases lay outside the gene matches. The length of the CDR3 is 12 residues. CDR3 DNA: TGTGCCAGCGGTTACAGGGGCCAGCCCCAGCATTTT. Its translation is CASGYRGQPQHF.

The V call is TRBV2, the J call TRBJ2-1, with D perhaps assigned TRBD1 or TRBD2 (5 bases each). The CDR3 spans 15 residues. Trimming shortened V by 6 bases and J by 0 bases, and 12 bases separated the two germline ends. The germline V gene has CDR1 SNHLY and CDR2 FYNNEI. The CDR3 DNA follows: TGTGCCAGCAGGGGGACGGAGAGCTCCTACAATGAGCAGTTCTTC. It yields the protein CASRGTESSYNEQFF.

The chain has TRBV19 and TRBJ2-7; D perhaps matches TRBD2 (6 bases). Trimming left V 3 bases short and J 5 bases short, with 11 bases between. This CDR3 is built from 13 residues. Looked up from germline, CDR1 is LNHDA and CDR2 is SQIVND (reference sequence). This chain's CDR3 is CASSMVLADEQYF. In nucleotides, the CDR3 is TGTGCCAGTAGTATGGTACTAGCAGACGAGCAGTACTTC.

The chain couples TRBV14 to TRBJ2-1; 11 bases fit TRBD1. This CDR3 region has 14 residues. V shed 1 base, J shed 8 bases, and the junction held 1 base outside the gene matches. The germline gives CDR1 SGHDN, CDR2 FVKESK. The CDR3 coding sequence is TGTGCCAGCAGCCAAGGGACAGGGGGCTATGAGCAGTTCTTC. It translates to CASSQGTGGYEQFF.

Notes on this clonotype: A much larger clone lies a single base off, so this may be a read error. J is TRBJ2-7 and V is TRBV6-2 or TRBV6-3; 7 nucleotides line up with TRBD2. V was pared by 6 bases and J by 6 bases, with 14 bases of the junction left unmatched. The CDR3 is 15 residues long. Germline values: CDR1 MNHEY, CDR2 SVGEGT. CDR3: CASRNGRDYHCEQYF. The CDR3 DNA reads as TGTGCCAGCAGAAACGGCCGGGACTACCACTGCGAGCAGTACTTC.

This clonotype was counted only a few times. The chain has TRBV7-9 and TRBJ2-4, with TRBD2 identical over 8 bases. Per the germline V gene, CDR1 is SEHNR and CDR2 is FQNEAQ (reference sequence). J gave up 8 bases and V 3 bases, and 9 bases lay outside the gene matches. This CDR3 comprises 15 residues. The CDR3 region has the DNA TGTGCCAGCAGCTTTGGGGGGACTAGTCTTGACATTCAGTACTTC. Translating it yields CASSFGGTSLDIQYF.

On this clonotype itself: This may be a read error: a much more frequent sequence differs by one nucleotide. V gene TRBV28 combines with J gene TRBJ1-5; D may be TRBD1 (6 bases). Germline lookup yields CDR1 MDHEN and CDR2 SYDVKM. The CDR3 runs to 17 residues. The V end was cut by 5 bases, the J end by 1 base, with 18 bases between. In nucleotides, the CDR3 is TGTGCCAGCAGTATAGGGTGGGCAGGGGCGAGCAATCAGCCCCAGCATTTT. Translating it yields CASSIGWAGASNQPQHF.

This clonotype was counted at least ten times. The chain recombines TRBV6-1 with TRBJ1-4, with D uncertain. The CDR3 extends over 15 amino acids. In germline, CDR1 is MNHNS, CDR2 SASEGT. Deletions cut 6 bases from V and 7 bases from J, with 18 bases between. CDR3 nucleotides: TGTGCCAGCAGGAAGACGGAGGCACTAGCTGAAAAACTGTTTTTT. Protein product: CASRKTEALAEKLFF.

This clonotype was seen many times. V is TRBV7-9 and J is TRBJ1-2; 9 bases map to TRBD1. Looked up from germline, CDR1 is SEHNR and CDR2 is FQNEAQ (reference sequence). With 8 bases clipped from V and 7 bases from J, the junction kept 5 bases outside the gene matches. This CDR3 spans 12 amino acids. CDR3 in amino acids: CASSNRGPGYTF. DNA of the CDR3: TGTGCCAGCTCAAACAGGGGGCCTGGCTACACCTTC. The full variable domain, with the rest looked up from reference TRBV7-9 and TRBJ1-2, is DTGVSQNPRHKITKRGQNVTFRCDPISEHNRLYWYRQTLGQGPEFLTYFQNEAQLEKSRLLSDRFSAERPKGSFSTLEIQRTEQGDSAMYLCASSNRGPGYTFGSGTRLTVV.

This sequence joins TRBV10-3 and TRBJ2-1; possibly TRBD1 or TRBD2 for D (5 bases each). Germline V gene lookup returns CDR1 ENHRY and CDR2 SYGVKD. V gave up 4 bases and J gave up 8 bases, with 15 bases separating them. This CDR3 spans 14 amino acids. The CDR3 region is CAISVGTGAHEQFF. The CDR3 coding sequence is TGTGCCATCAGTGTGGGGACCGGGGCCCATGAGCAGTTCTTC.

Concerning this clonotype: This could be a read error, since a much larger clone is one nucleotide away. The chain employs TRBV6-2 or TRBV6-3 and TRBJ2-6; D may be TRBD2 (5 bases). Trimming left V 11 bases short and J 12 bases short, with 20 bases between. Germline V lookup: CDR1 MNHEY, CDR2 SVGEGT. The CDR3 consists of 13 residues. Here the CDR3 reads CAGTDVSGSVLTF. CDR3 DNA: TGTGCCGGCACTGACGTATCGGGGTCCGTCCTGACTTTC.

The table lists this clonotype with many counts. The chain carries TRBV5-6 and TRBJ2-7; D might be TRBD1 (5 bases). This CDR3 region has 14 residues. Trimming took 0 bases from V and 1 from J, leaving 8 bases between them. Germline CDR1 is SGHDT and CDR2 is YYEEEE. The CDR3 sequence: CASSLVQGSYEQYF. In DNA form, the CDR3 reads TGTGCCAGCAGCTTGGTTCAGGGTTCCTACGAGCAGTACTTC.

This clonotype was observed many times. The chain has TRBV6-2 or TRBV6-3 and TRBJ2-1; the D gene is possibly TRBD2 (6 bases). The CDR3 is 16 residues long. V gave up 2 bases and J gave up 5 bases, with 16 bases separating them. CDR1 is MNHEY, CDR2 SVGEGT, per germline. DNA of the CDR3: TGTGCCAGCAGTTACCCTCGGGGACTGGCAAACAATGAGCAGTTCTTC. Its protein is CASSYPRGLANNEQFF.

This clonotype came up many times. V and J are TRBV28 and TRBJ1-1; 8 bases align to TRBD1. V was pared by 5 bases and J by 0 bases, with 2 bases of the junction left unmatched. The CDR3 has 14 residues. Germline CDR1 is MDHEN and CDR2 is SYDVKM. The CDR3 is CASSRTGMNTEAFF. CDR3 DNA sequence: TGTGCCAGCAGTCGGACAGGGATGAACACTGAAGCTTTCTTT.

This clonotype came up once. The junction differs from germline at one of its ends, possibly a read error. The chain links TRBV6-4 to TRBJ2-1; 11 bases line up with TRBD2. This CDR3 is 15 amino acids long. The germline gives CDR1 MRHNA, CDR2 SNTAGT. The CDR3 sequence: CVSSQLAGGYNEQFF. The CDR3 DNA follows: TGTGTCAGCAGCCAGCTAGCGGGAGGCTACAATGAGCAGTTCTTC.

This clonotype was picked up many times. V is TRBV29-1 and J is TRBJ1-2, with TRBD1 matching 9 bases. V trimming: 2 bases; J trimming: 3 bases; junction bases outside the gene matches: 7. Germline V gene lookup returns CDR1 SQVTM and CDR2 ANQGSEA. CDR3 size: 15 residues. CDR3 nucleotide sequence: TGCAGCGTTGAACAGACAGGGGGAACATACTATGGCTACACCTTC. This codes for CSVEQTGGTYYGYTF.

The chain combines TRBV11-2 with TRBJ2-3, with D maybe TRBD2 (6 bases). CDR1 and CDR2 (germline): SGHAT, FQNNGV. Trimming cost V 1 base and J 14 bases, with 16 bases left between them. The CDR3 length is 13 residues. The CDR3 DNA sequence: TGTGCCAGCAGCTTAGTAGGGGACTGGGGTCTGTATTTT. The encoded protein is CASSLVGDWGLYF. The full variable domain, its missing parts supplied by reference TRBV11-2 and TRBJ2-3, is EAGVAQSPRYKIIEKRQSVAFWCNPISGHATLYWYQQILGQGPKLLIQFQNNGVVDDSQLPKDRFSAERLKGVDSTLKIQPAKLEDSAVYLCASSLVGDWGLYFGPGTRLTVL.

As to this clonotype: A far larger clone is off by one base, so a read error is likely. The rearrangement joins TRBV3-1 to TRBJ2-3; D remains unclear. Germline CDR1 and CDR2: LGHDT and YNNKEL (reference sequence). The length of the CDR3 is 13 residues. This CDR3 reads CAGSQDSTDTQYF. The CDR3 DNA is TGTGCCGGCAGCCAAGATAGCACAGATACGCAGTATTTT.

This clonotype was counted ten times or more. This chain links TRBV13 with TRBJ2-7, with 8 bases matching TRBD2. The CDR3 is made up of 14 amino acids. Germline values: CDR1 PRHDT, CDR2 FYEKMQ (reference sequence). Trimming cost V 4 bases and J 1 base; bases outside gene matches: 3. CDR3 residues: CASSSGLVSYEQYF. Written as DNA, the CDR3 is TGTGCCAGCAGCTCGGGACTAGTATCCTACGAGCAGTACTTC.

This clonotype was detected many times. The chain joins TRBV6-5 to TRBJ2-7; D may correspond to TRBD1 or TRBD2 (5 bases each). Per the germline V gene, CDR1 is MNHEY and CDR2 is SVGAGI. V was clipped by 7 bases and J by 1 base, with 8 bases between them. This CDR3 has 12 amino acids. CDR3 region: CASMGESYEQYF. The CDR3 coding sequence is TGTGCCAGCATGGGGGAATCCTACGAGCAGTACTTC.

The sample holds many counts of this clonotype. This chain joins TRBV5-1 and TRBJ2-7, with a weak D call TRBD1 (6 bases). The V gene's germline CDR1 is SGHRS and CDR2 YFSETQ. V was shortened by 0 bases and J by 6 bases, with 7 bases between the two germline ends. This CDR3 spans 12 amino acids. CDR3: CASSLEGGEQYF. The CDR3 DNA is TGCGCCAGCAGCTTGGAAGGGGGCGAGCAGTACTTC.

Ten or more counts support this clonotype. The CDR3 reads CASSSRGQAYNEQFF. The CDR3 coding sequence is TGTGCCAGCAGCTCCAGAGGGCAGGCCTACAATGAGCAGTTCTTC. V usage is TRBV7-9 and J usage is TRBJ2-1, with D possibly matching TRBD2 (5 bases). With 4 bases removed from V and 2 bases from J, the gap between germline ends came to 12 bases. Per germline, CDR1 SEHNR and CDR2 FQNEAQ (reference sequence). The CDR3 has 15 residues. Based on the CDR3 plus reference TRBV7-9 and TRBJ2-1, the full variable domain is DTGVSQNPRHKITKRGQNVTFRCDPISEHNRLYWYRQTLGQGPEFLTYFQNEAQLEKSRLLSDRFSAERPKGSFSTLEIQRTEQGDSAMYLCASSSRGQAYNEQFFGPGTRLTVL.

In its sample, this clonotype was seen many times. The genes are TRBV6-2 or TRBV6-3 and TRBJ1-6; maybe TRBD1 (6 bases). Germline assignment: CDR1 MNHEY and CDR2 SVGEGT. CDR3 length: 15 amino acids. V was shortened by 5 bases and J by 8 bases, with 16 bases between the two germline ends. This CDR3 is CASSTYRVADSPLHF. CDR3 sequence (DNA): TGTGCCAGCAGTACGTACAGGGTGGCGGATTCACCCCTCCACTTT.

This clonotype has only a few counts. The chain combines TRBV2 with TRBJ1-2; TRBD1 matches 9 bases. V trimming: 6 bases; J trimming: 3 bases; junction bases outside the gene matches: 8. CDR1 and CDR2 from the germline V gene are SNHLY and FYNNEI. CDR3 length: 15 amino acids. CDR3 residues: CASRKTGGRDYGYTF. CDR3 nucleotides: TGTGCCAGCAGGAAAACAGGGGGCAGGGACTATGGCTACACCTTC.

This clonotype was seen once. The CDR3 region has the DNA TGTGCCAGCAGTTTAGGGCTAGCGGGTGTAGGTGAGCAGTTCTTC. Protein sequence: CASSLGLAGVGEQFF. The chain employs TRBV28 and TRBJ2-1; 8 bases map to TRBD2. The V gene's germline CDR1 is MDHEN and CDR2 SYDVKM. This CDR3 spans 15 amino acids. J lost 9 bases, V lost 2 bases, and 9 bases had no gene match.

The chain combines TRBV28 with TRBJ2-7; TRBD2 matches at 8 bases. The V segment lost 6 bases and the J segment 1 base; nucleotides outside the gene matches: 29. Germline-derived CDR1 and CDR2 are MDHEN and SYDVKM. The CDR3 consists of 22 residues. CDR3 amino acids: CASSLVNDGTSFALGKSYEQYF. In DNA form, the CDR3 reads TGTGCCAGCAGCCTGGTCAACGACGGGACTAGTTTCGCTCTAGGGAAGTCCTACGAGCAGTACTTC.

The table lists this clonotype with a few counts. This rearrangement joins TRBV21-1 to TRBJ2-5; TRBD1 was called by the table and not checked on the DNA. TRBV21-1 counts as a pseudogene. The CDR3 is 14 residues long. CDR3 in DNA: TGTGCCAGCAGCATGGGGGAAACCAAAGAGACCCAGTACTTC. Protein sequence: CASSMGETKETQYF.

This clonotype was picked up many times. V is TRBV4-1 and J is TRBJ2-1, with TRBD2 identical over 8 bases. This CDR3 region has 14 residues. V dropped 6 bases and J dropped 6; count of bases not matched to a gene: 7. From germline, CDR1 is MGHRA and CDR2 YSYEKL. The CDR3 bases are TGCGCCAGCAGATTGCAGCGGGAGTCCAATGAGCAGTTCTTC. Residues: CASRLQRESNEQFF.

This clonotype was seen at least ten times. The chain links TRBV2 to TRBJ1-3; D unresolved. This CDR3 spans 12 amino acids. V was cut by 7 bases and J by 4 bases, with 8 bases left in between. The germline V gene has CDR1 SNHLY and CDR2 FYNNEI. The CDR3 coding sequence is TGTGCCAGCATGGGGTCGGGAAACACCATATATTTT. This sequence encodes CASMGSGNTIYF.